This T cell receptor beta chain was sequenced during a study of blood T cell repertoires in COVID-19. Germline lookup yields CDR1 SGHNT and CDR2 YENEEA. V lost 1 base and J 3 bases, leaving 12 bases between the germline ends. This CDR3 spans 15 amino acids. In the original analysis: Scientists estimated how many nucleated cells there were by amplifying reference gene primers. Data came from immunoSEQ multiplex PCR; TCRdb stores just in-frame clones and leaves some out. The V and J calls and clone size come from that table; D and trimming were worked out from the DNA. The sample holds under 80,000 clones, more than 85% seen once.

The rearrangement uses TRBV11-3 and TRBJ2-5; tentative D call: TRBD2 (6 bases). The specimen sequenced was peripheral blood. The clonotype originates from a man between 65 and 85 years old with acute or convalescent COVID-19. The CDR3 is CASSLGGVKEETQYF. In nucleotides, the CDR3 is TGTGCCAGCAGCTTAGGCGGGGTAAAAGAAGAGACCCAGTACTTC.